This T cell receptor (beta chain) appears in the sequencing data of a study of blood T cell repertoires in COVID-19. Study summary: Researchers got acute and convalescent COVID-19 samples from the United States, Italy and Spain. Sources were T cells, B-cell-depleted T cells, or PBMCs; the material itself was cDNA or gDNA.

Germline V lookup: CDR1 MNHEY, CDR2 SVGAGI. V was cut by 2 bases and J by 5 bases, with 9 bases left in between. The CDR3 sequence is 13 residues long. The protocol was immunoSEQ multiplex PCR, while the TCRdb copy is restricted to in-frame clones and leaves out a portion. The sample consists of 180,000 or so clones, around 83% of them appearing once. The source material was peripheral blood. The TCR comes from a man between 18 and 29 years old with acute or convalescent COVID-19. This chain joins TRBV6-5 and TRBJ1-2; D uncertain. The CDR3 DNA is TGTGCCAGCAGTTACGGCAGACTTTATGGCTACACCTTC. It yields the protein CASSYGRLYGYTF.